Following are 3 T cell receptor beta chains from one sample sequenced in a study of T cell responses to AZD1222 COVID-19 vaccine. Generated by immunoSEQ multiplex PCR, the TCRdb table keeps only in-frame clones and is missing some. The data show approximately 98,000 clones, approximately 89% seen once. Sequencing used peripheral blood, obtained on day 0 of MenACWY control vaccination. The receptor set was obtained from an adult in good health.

CDR3 coding DNA: TGTGCCAGCAGTTTATCTGTAGGGGGGGCGGAAGATACGCAGTATTTT. Translated: CASSLSVGGAEDTQYF. V usage is TRBV27 and J usage is TRBJ2-3, with TRBD2 as a possible D gene (7 bases). This CDR3 has 16 residues. Trimming took 0 bases from V and 5 from J, leaving 15 bases between them. The V gene's germline CDR1 is MNHEY and CDR2 SMNVEV (reference sequence).

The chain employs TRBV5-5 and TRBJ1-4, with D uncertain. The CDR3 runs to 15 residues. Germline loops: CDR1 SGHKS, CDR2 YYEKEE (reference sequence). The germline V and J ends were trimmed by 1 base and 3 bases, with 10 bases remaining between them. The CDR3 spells CASSLPRAANEKLFF. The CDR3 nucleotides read TGTGCCAGCAGCTTGCCAAGGGCAGCTAATGAAAAACTGTTTTTT.

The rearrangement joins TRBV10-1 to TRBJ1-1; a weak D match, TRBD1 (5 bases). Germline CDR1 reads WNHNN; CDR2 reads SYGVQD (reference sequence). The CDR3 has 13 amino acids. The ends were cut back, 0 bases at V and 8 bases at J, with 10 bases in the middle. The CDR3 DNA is TGCGCCAGCAGTGAGTCGGGACGGTCAGAAGCTTTCTTT. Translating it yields CASSESGRSEAFF.